Below are 19 T cell receptor beta chains sequenced from a single sample in a study of control samples from healthy donors and cancer patients. Some clones are missing from TCRdb's copy, which holds only in-frame ones; the method was immunoSEQ multiplex PCR. The repertoire has about 80,000 clones, around 80% of them found once; the top ten carry 11%. The sequencing sample was made of PBMCs. These TCRs come from a man aged 55-75 years with head and neck cancer.

The chain links TRBV5-6 to TRBJ1-6; D possibly corresponds to TRBD1 (5 bases). Trimming pared 2 bases from V and 8 bases from J, leaving 11 bases between. CDR1 is SGHDT, CDR2 YYEEEE, per germline. The CDR3 extends over 14 amino acids. This chain's CDR3 is CASSLWQGDSPLHF. The CDR3 bases are TGTGCCAGCAGCTTATGGCAGGGCGATTCACCCCTCCACTTT.

The rearrangement links TRBV27 to TRBJ2-2, with D hard to call. The CDR3 totals 13 residues. Looked up from germline, CDR1 is MNHEY and CDR2 is SMNVEV (reference sequence). Trimming pared 1 base from V and 1 base from J, leaving 1 base between. The CDR3 sequence: CASSLLNTGELFF. The DNA of the CDR3 is TGTGCCAGCAGTTTATTGAACACCGGGGAGCTGTTTTTT.

Only a few counts were recorded for this clone. V and J are TRBV19 and TRBJ2-7; D is uncertain. V was shortened by 5 bases and J by 3 bases, with 14 bases between the two germline ends. The CDR3 runs 14 residues. Germline V lookup: CDR1 LNHDA, CDR2 SQIVND (reference sequence). CDR3 in amino acids: CASSLYVGYYEQYF. The CDR3 DNA is TGTGCCAGTAGTTTATACGTTGGGTACTACGAGCAGTACTTC.

The J gene is TRBJ2-7, the V gene TRBV7-9, with D tentatively TRBD1 (6 bases). CDR1 and CDR2 (germline): SEHNR, FQNEAQ (reference sequence). This CDR3 contains 14 residues. V gave up 3 bases and J gave up 3 bases, with 12 bases separating them. The CDR3 reads CASSFTVQGYEQYF. Here the CDR3 DNA reads TGTGCCAGCAGCTTTACGGTACAGGGCTACGAGCAGTACTTC.

V is TRBV5-1 and J is TRBJ2-2, with TRBD1 matching 8 bases. The CDR3 is 17 amino acids. CDR1 is SGHRS and CDR2 is YFSETQ in the germline V gene. The trim removed 2 bases at V and 1 base at J, leaving 7 bases unmatched. CDR3 sequence (DNA): TGCGCCAGCAGCTTCGACAGGGGATACGTGAACACCGGGGAGCTGTTTTTT. Amino acid sequence: CASSFDRGYVNTGELFF. The full variable domain, completed using reference TRBV5-1 and TRBJ2-2, is KAGVTQTPRYLIKTRGQQVTLSCSPISGHRSVSWYQQTPGQGLQFLFEYFSETQRNKGNFPGRFSGRQFSNSRSEMNVSTLELGDSALYLCASSFDRGYVNTGELFFGEGSRLTVL.

This clone showed up just once. V and J are TRBV5-1 and TRBJ1-2; TRBD1 is a possible D gene (5 bases). V was trimmed by 2 bases and J by 5 bases, leaving 13 bases between them. The CDR3 is 14 residues long. Germline V gene data show CDR1 as SGHRS and CDR2 as YFSETQ. In nucleotides, the CDR3 is TGCGCCAGCAGCTTATTTGGCAGGGAATATGGCTACACCTTC. This encodes CASSLFGREYGYTF.

The chain employs TRBV28 and TRBJ1-6; 7 bases map to TRBD1. The CDR3 has 15 amino acids. The V gene's germline CDR1 is MDHEN and CDR2 SYDVKM. With 4 bases clipped from V and 7 bases from J, the junction kept 7 bases outside the gene matches. The CDR3 loop reads CASSSTGVWNSPLHF. In DNA form, the CDR3 reads TGTGCCAGCAGTTCAACAGGGGTATGGAATTCACCCCTCCACTTT.

The rearrangement joins TRBV28 to TRBJ2-7, with TRBD2 matching over 14 bases. Trimming removed 5 bases from V and 2 bases from J; junction bases left unmatched: 8. Per the germline V gene, CDR1 is MDHEN and CDR2 is SYDVKM. This CDR3 contains 17 residues. The DNA of the CDR3 is TGTGCCAGCAGTGGCCCGGGACTAGCGGGAGTGCCCTACGAGCAGTACTTC. This translates into CASSGPGLAGVPYEQYF. The full variable domain, with the rest looked up from reference TRBV28 and TRBJ2-7, is DVKVTQSSRYLVKRTGEKVFLECVQDMDHENMFWYRQDPGLGLRLIYFSYDVKMKEKGDIPEGYSVSREKKERFSLILESASTNQTSMYLCASSGPGLAGVPYEQYFGPGTRLTVT.

In DNA, the CDR3 is TGCGCCAGCAGCCAAGGGGGGTGGAATGAAAAACTGTTTTTT. It specifies CASSQGGWNEKLFF. The chain links TRBV4-1 to TRBJ1-4; tentatively, D is TRBD1 (5 bases). V was cut by 1 base and J by 5 bases, with 8 bases left in between. Germline V gene lookup returns CDR1 MGHRA and CDR2 YSYEKL. CDR3 length equals 14 residues.

The chain has TRBV7-9 and TRBJ1-2; 8 nucleotides align to TRBD1. CDR3 length: 15 amino acids. Germline trimming cut 5 bases from V and 7 bases from J; bases unmatched to any gene: 12. Germline V gives CDR1 SEHNR, CDR2 FQNEAQ (reference sequence). This chain's CDR3 is CASSTQGAWVGGYTF. The CDR3 bases are TGTGCCAGCAGCACCCAGGGGGCTTGGGTTGGTGGCTACACCTTC.

The V call is TRBV12-5, the J call TRBJ2-7; weak D call: TRBD1 (5 bases). CDR1 LGHNT and CDR2 FRNRAP come from the germline V gene. The CDR3 runs to 11 residues. The CDR3 nucleotides are TGTGGCTGGGGCGGATCCTACGAGCAGTACTTC. Translation gives CGWGGSYEQYF.

The chain uses TRBV11-3 and TRBJ2-1, with 10 bases fitting TRBD2. CDR1 and CDR2 from the germline V gene are SGHNT and YENEEA. Trimming took 4 bases from V and 9 from J; bases not matched to a gene: 6. The CDR3 is made up of 14 amino acids. This CDR3 reads CASSSTSGRGEQFF. CDR3 nucleotide sequence: TGTGCCAGCAGCTCGACTAGCGGGCGGGGTGAGCAGTTCTTC.

The rearrangement uses TRBV10-3 and TRBJ1-5; 10 bases agree with TRBD1. Trimming took 5 bases from V and 2 from J; bases not matched to a gene: 3. The CDR3 sequence is 15 residues long. Germline values: CDR1 ENHRY, CDR2 SYGVKD. The CDR3 region has the DNA TGTGCCATCAGTTCCGGGACAGGGGGCAATCAGCCCCAGCATTTT. Encoded protein: CAISSGTGGNQPQHF.

In DNA form, the CDR3 reads TGTGCCAGCAGCCCCCTACAGATAGCGGGGGGACAAGAGACCCAGTACTTC. Translating it yields CASSPLQIAGGQETQYF. V is TRBV28 and J is TRBJ2-5; 10 bases match TRBD2. After removal of 6 bases from V and 2 bases from J, the junction contained 12 bases not matched to a gene. CDR3 length equals 17 residues. Germline lookup yields CDR1 MDHEN and CDR2 SYDVKM.

This rearrangement joins TRBV28 to TRBJ2-5; possibly TRBD1 for D (6 bases). CDR1 is MDHEN, CDR2 SYDVKM, per germline. Trimming left V 4 bases short and J 3 bases short, with 12 bases between. The CDR3 extends over 14 amino acids. The CDR3 DNA reads as TGTGCCAGCAGTTCGGGGCAGGGGAAAGAGACCCAGTACTTC. Residues: CASSSGQGKETQYF.

The V and J genes are TRBV6-5 and TRBJ2-1; D unclear. V lost 4 bases, J lost 5 bases, and 18 bases lay in between. Germline V gene sequence: CDR1 MNHEY, CDR2 SVGAGI. The CDR3 length is 16 residues. The CDR3 region is CASSSPSGWWNNEQFF. The DNA of the CDR3 is TGTGCCAGCAGTTCTCCTAGTGGTTGGTGGAACAATGAGCAGTTCTTC.

This clone was picked up a small number of times. The V call is TRBV7-8, the J call TRBJ2-7; D gene uncertain. CDR1 and CDR2 from the germline V gene are SGHVS and FQNEAQ. The V gene lost 5 bases and the J gene lost 0 bases, with 11 bases spanning the gap. The CDR3 is 14 residues long. CDR3 in DNA: TGTGCCAGCAGCCAAGGGCGGTTCTCCTACGAGCAGTACTTC. Translation: CASSQGRFSYEQYF.

V is TRBV12-3 or TRBV12-4 and J is TRBJ2-7; no reliable D call. The V end lost 7 bases, the J end lost 8 bases, and 15 bases lay between the germline ends. The length of the CDR3 is 12 residues. CDR3 sequence: CASKRFEEKQYF. Written as DNA, the CDR3 is TGTGCCAGCAAACGCTTCGAGGAAAAGCAGTACTTC.

V gene TRBV19 combines with J gene TRBJ1-1, with 7 bases aligning to TRBD1. Germline assignment: CDR1 LNHDA and CDR2 SQIVND (reference sequence). V lost 5 bases and J lost 4; bases outside the gene matches: 4. The length of the CDR3 is 13 residues. Here the CDR3 reads CASSPYRGTEAFF. CDR3 coding DNA: TGTGCCAGTAGTCCCTACAGGGGCACTGAAGCTTTCTTT.